This T cell receptor (beta chain) comes out of a study of T cell responses to AZD1222 COVID-19 vaccine. Overall study findings and caveats: Possibly, clonal diversity was underestimated; donors were largely white British and included more females.

Assay used: immunoSEQ multiplex PCR; TCRdb lists only in-frame clones, some missing. The sample holds 180,000 or so clones, 85% to 95% seen once. As for this clone: No antigen is known for it.

This CDR3 is 16 amino acids long. The germline V gene has CDR1 SNHLY and CDR2 FYNNEI. V was clipped by 2 bases and J by 9 bases; unmatched bases: 12. This specimen was peripheral blood, taken on day 0 of AZD1222 vaccination. The chain joins TRBV2 to TRBJ2-1; 8 bases fit TRBD2. The TCR comes from an adult in good health. The CDR3 sequence: CASSESFPGGGREQFF. The CDR3 DNA follows: TGTGCCAGCAGTGAATCGTTTCCCGGGGGGGGGCGTGAGCAGTTCTTC.